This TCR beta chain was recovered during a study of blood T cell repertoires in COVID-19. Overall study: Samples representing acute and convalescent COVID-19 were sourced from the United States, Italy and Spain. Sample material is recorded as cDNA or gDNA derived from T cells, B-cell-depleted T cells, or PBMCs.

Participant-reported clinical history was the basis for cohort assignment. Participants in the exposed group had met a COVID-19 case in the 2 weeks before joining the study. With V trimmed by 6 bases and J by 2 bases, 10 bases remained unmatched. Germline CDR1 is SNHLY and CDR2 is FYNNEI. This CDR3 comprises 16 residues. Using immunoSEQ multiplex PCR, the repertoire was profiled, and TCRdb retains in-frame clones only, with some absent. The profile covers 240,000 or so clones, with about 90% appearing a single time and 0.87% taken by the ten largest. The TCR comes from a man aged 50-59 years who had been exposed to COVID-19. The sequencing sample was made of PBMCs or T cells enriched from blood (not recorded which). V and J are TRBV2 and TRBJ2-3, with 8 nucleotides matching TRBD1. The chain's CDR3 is CASSGLQGASTDTQYF. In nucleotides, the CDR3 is TGTGCCAGCAGCGGGCTGCAGGGGGCTTCCACAGATACGCAGTATTTT.